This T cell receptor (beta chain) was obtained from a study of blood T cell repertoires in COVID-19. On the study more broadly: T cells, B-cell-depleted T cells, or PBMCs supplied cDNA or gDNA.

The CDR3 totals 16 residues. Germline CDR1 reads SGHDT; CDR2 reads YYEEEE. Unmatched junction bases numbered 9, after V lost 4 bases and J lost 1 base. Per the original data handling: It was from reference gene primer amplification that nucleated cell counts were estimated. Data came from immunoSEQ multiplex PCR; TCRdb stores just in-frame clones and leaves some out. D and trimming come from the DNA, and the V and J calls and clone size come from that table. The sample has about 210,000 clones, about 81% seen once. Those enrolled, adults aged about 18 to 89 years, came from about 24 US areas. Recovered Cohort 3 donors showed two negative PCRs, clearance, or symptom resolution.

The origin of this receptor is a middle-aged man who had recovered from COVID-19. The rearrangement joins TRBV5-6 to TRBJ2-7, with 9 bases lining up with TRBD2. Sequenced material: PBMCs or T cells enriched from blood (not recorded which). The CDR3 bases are TGTGCCAGCAGCCCAATAGGGCTAGCGGGATCCTACGAGCAGTACTTC. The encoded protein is CASSPIGLAGSYEQYF. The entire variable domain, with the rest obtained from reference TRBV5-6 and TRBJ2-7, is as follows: DAGVTQSPTHLIKTRGQQVTLRCSPKSGHDTVSWYQQALGQGPQFIFQYYEEEERQRGNFPDRFSGHQFPNYSSELNVNALLLGDSALYLCASSPIGLAGSYEQYFGPGTRLTVT.